The entry below gives a single TCR beta chain sequence along with its context. A much larger clone sits a single nucleotide away, making a read error possible. Germline V CDR1 and CDR2: MNHEY, SMNVEV (reference sequence). The CDR3 runs 13 residues. Trimming stripped 6 bases from V and 6 bases from J, with 14 bases between. These data are taken from a study of kidney transplant recipient with SARS-CoV-2 infection. Each CDR3 protein is one row after TCRdb ran MiXCR on the reads. This sample has fewer than 250,000 distinct CDR3 sequences, with around 30% found just once. This TCR derives from a male patient aged 25-45 years who had COVID-19 and was a kidney transplant recipient. A share of the T cells may be of graft donor origin. The sample was a blood sample, taken at baseline and between days 110 and 120 from a kidney transplant recipient. The rearrangement joins TRBV27 to TRBJ2-5; D not resolved. This CDR3 reads CASSSGPWKTQYF. The CDR3 nucleotides read TGTGCCAGCAGCTCCGGGCCCTGGAAGACCCAGTACTTC.